The source of this TCR beta chain is a study of cytomegalovirus exposure and HLA in healthy donors. Study-level results: Relative to equally common others, HLA-associated TCR beta chains showed greater clonal expansion in a later analysis. Among TCR beta chains, those listed as cytomegalovirus-associated numbered approximately 150.

This clone was found a few times. Its matching antigen is unknown. The CDR3 loop spans 12 amino acids. V lost 2 bases and J lost 5, with 8 bases in between. From germline, CDR1 is SGHRS and CDR2 YFSETQ. This cohort consisted of healthy bone marrow donors. Primers included in the PCR were 60 Vbeta and 13 Jbeta primers. Clones were read by immunoSEQ multiplex PCR, and TCRdb kept only the in-frame ones, dropping some. This table holds 170,000 or so clones, approximately 78% found once. This receptor was identified in a middle-aged woman in good health and CMV-seronegative. The sequenced sample was PBMCs. The V and J genes are TRBV5-1 and TRBJ2-7; a weak D match, TRBD1 (5 bases). The CDR3 loop is CASSLIGDEQYF. CDR3 DNA: TGCGCCAGCAGCTTAATAGGGGACGAGCAGTACTTC.